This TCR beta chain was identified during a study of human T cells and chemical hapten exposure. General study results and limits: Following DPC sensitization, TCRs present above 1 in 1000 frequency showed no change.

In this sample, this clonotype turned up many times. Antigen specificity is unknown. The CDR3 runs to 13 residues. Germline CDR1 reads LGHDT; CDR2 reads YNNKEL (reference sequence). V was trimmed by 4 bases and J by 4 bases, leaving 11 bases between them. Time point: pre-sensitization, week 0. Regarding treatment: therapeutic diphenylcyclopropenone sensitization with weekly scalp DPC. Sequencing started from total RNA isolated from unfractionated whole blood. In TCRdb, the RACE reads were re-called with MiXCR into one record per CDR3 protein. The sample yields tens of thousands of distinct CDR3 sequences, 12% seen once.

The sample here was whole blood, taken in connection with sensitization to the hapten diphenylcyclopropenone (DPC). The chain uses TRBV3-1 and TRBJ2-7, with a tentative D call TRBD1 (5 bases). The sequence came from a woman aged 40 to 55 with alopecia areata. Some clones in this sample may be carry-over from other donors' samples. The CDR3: CASSRQYGYEQYF. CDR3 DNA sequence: TGTGCCAGCAGCCGACAGTACGGGTACGAGCAGTACTTC.